This TCR beta chain was observed in a study of cytomegalovirus exposure and HLA in healthy donors. This clone was picked up one time. Its antigen is still unknown. Study results and limitations: The study flagged roughly 160 TCR beta chains as cytomegalovirus-associated. Researchers reported that a few CMV-associated chains were confirmed in vitro as CMV antigen-specific. According to a later analysis, TCR clusters from the first cohort tended to co-occur in the 120 or so validation repertoires.

The CDR3 loop spans 15 amino acids. The V and J ends lost 7 bases and 5 bases, in that order; junction bases with no gene match: 9. From germline, CDR1 is SNHLY and CDR2 FYNNEI. Some clones are missing from TCRdb's copy, which holds only in-frame ones; the method was immunoSEQ multiplex PCR. The profile covers approximately 160,000 clones, with about 90% appearing a single time and approximately 3% taken by the ten largest. This TCR was recovered from a woman between 18 and 29 years old in good health and CMV-seropositive. The rearrangement links TRBV2 to TRBJ2-2; 8 bases line up with TRBD2. Sequenced input: PBMCs. The CDR3 loop reads CASKSGLESTGELFF. As DNA, the CDR3 is TGTGCCAGCAAGTCGGGACTAGAATCGACCGGGGAGCTGTTTTTT.